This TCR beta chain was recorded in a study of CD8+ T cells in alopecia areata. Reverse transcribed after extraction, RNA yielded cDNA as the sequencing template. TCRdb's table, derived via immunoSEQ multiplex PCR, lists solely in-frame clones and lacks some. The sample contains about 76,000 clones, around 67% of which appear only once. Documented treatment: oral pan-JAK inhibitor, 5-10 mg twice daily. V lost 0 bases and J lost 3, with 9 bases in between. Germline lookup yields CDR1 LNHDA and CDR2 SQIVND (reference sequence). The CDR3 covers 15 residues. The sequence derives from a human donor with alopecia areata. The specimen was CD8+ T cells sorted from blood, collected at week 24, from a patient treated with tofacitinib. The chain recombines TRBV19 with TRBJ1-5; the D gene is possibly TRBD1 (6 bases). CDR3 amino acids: CASSIDTGLNQPQHF. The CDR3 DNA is TGTGCCAGTAGTATAGACACAGGGCTCAATCAGCCCCAGCATTTT.